The 18 T cell receptor beta chains presented below share a single source sample, sequenced in a study of blood T cells in healthy people across ages (dated by TCRdb to 2013 to 2016). The library was built by means of 5' RACE. Sequenced using an Illumina HiSeq 2500. A second PCR of 7 to 11 cycles was performed with a sample-barcoded 5' primer and a J-beta primer mix. TCRdb took the public reads, trimmed them with fastp at Q25, ran MiXCR for clone calling and kept in-frame beta chains. Each entry is one CDR3 protein sequence, shown with its most common DNA and genes. The sample table records 550,000 to 700,000 distinct CDR3 sequences; 27% of these occur just once. The biggest ten clones account for about 18% of the sample. The specimen sequenced was blood. These receptors were obtained from a woman in her 70s in good health.

The chain combines TRBV29-1 with TRBJ2-1; 10 bases are shared with TRBD1. The trim removed 3 bases at V and 9 bases at J, leaving 2 bases unmatched. Germline assignment: CDR1 SQVTM and CDR2 ANQGSEA. This CDR3 comprises 12 residues. In nucleotides, the CDR3 is TGCAGCGTTGAGGGGACAGGGGTTGAGCAGTTCTTC. It is translated as CSVEGTGVEQFF.

The rearrangement links TRBV21-1 to TRBJ2-2. TRBV21-1 is a documented pseudogene. CDR3 length equals 15 residues. For the CDR3, the DNA is TGTGCCAGCAGCGAGCGATCAGGGAGCACCGGGGAGCTGTTTTTT. Translation gives CASSERSGSTGELFF.

The chain uses TRBV7-8 and TRBJ2-5; unclear D gene. V shed 5 bases and J shed 0 bases, with 13 bases lying between them. CDR3 length: 15 residues. The germline V gene encodes CDR1 SGHVS and CDR2 FQNEAQ. CDR3 nucleotide sequence: TGTGCCAGCAGCAAAAGGGCGAGATACCAAGAGACCCAGTACTTC. Protein: CASSKRARYQETQYF.

V usage is TRBV27 and J usage is TRBJ2-6, with D tentatively TRBD1 (6 bases). The CDR3 covers 16 residues. The V and J ends lost 1 base and 2 bases respectively, with 9 bases between them. CDR1 and CDR2 (germline): MNHEY, SMNVEV (reference sequence). The chain's CDR3 is CASSLFAGAGANVLTF. Here the CDR3 DNA reads TGTGCCAGCAGTTTATTCGCAGGGGCTGGGGCCAACGTCCTGACTTTC.

V usage is TRBV5-1 and J usage is TRBJ2-7, with 10 nucleotides matching TRBD2. Trimming took 0 bases from V and 0 from J; bases not matched to a gene: 3. The CDR3 covers 16 residues. Germline V lookup: CDR1 SGHRS, CDR2 YFSETQ. The DNA of the CDR3 is TGCGCCAGCAGCTTGGGGTCTAGCGGGAGCTCCTACGAGCAGTACTTC. Translating it yields CASSLGSSGSSYEQYF.

The V and J genes are TRBV21-1 and TRBJ1-2; the DNA was not compared with TRBD1, the D call given in the table. TRBV21-1 is assigned pseudogene status. The CDR3 spans 14 residues. The CDR3 bases are TGTGCCAGCAGCCGGACAGAGACTAACTATGGCTACACCTTC. Translating it yields CASSRTETNYGYTF.

The V gene is TRBV20-1, the J gene TRBJ2-2, with 8 bases fitting TRBD1. V was pared by 5 bases and J by 7 bases, with 6 bases of the junction left unmatched. This CDR3 contains 13 residues. Germline V gene sequence: CDR1 DFQATT, CDR2 SNEGSKA (reference sequence). The CDR3 sequence: CSAGRGHGGELFF. Written as DNA, the CDR3 is TGCAGTGCTGGCAGGGGGCACGGCGGGGAGCTGTTTTTT.

This chain links TRBV9 with TRBJ1-2, with D perhaps TRBD1 (5 bases). CDR3 length: 17 amino acids. Trimming took off 0 bases at V and 8 bases at J, with 23 bases between the two ends. CDR1 is SGDLS and CDR2 is YYNGEE in the germline V gene. CDR3 DNA: TGTGCCAGCAGCGTAGTGCGGGGGGTAGGCGTCGCCGGAGGCTACACCTTC. It translates to CASSVVRGVGVAGGYTF.

V and J are TRBV7-2 and TRBJ1-2; TRBD1 matches 9 bases. The CDR3 is 14 amino acids. Unmatched junction bases numbered 9, after V lost 5 bases and J lost 8 bases. Germline V lookup: CDR1 SGHTA, CDR2 FQGNSA. The chain's CDR3 is CASSPPGQGWGYTF. The CDR3 DNA reads TGTGCCAGCAGCCCACCGGGACAGGGTTGGGGCTACACCTTC.

This clonotype has a handful of counts. The germline gene is not matched at one end of the junction; a read error may be the cause. The chain is built from TRBV5-1 and TRBJ1-5; D is possibly TRBD1 (5 bases). There are 15 residues in the CDR3. Germline V gene sequence: CDR1 SGHRS, CDR2 YFSETQ. CDR3 nucleotides: TGCGCCAGCAGCTTGTGGGGGACTAGCGATCAGCCCCAGCATTTT. Translated, it gives CASSLWGTSDQPQHF.

V and J are TRBV29-1 and TRBJ2-5; TRBD1 agrees at 7 bases. The end of the DNA aligns better with TRBJ2-7, so the J call may be wrong. Germline V CDR1 and CDR2: SQVTM, ANQGSEA. The CDR3 runs 11 residues. CDR3: CSARGGHEQYF. The CDR3 DNA follows: TGCAGCGCCCGAGGGGGCCACGAGCAGTACTTC.

This clonotype was seen more than once but under ten times. V gene TRBV25-1 combines with J gene TRBJ1-6, with a weak D call TRBD1 (5 bases). Germline V CDR1 and CDR2: MGHDK, SYGVNS. V was clipped by 1 base and J by 13 bases, with 14 bases between them. The CDR3 runs 14 residues. CDR3 bases: TGTGCCAGCAGTGAATTCGGGGCTACCCTTCCCCTCCACTTT. Translating it yields CASSEFGATLPLHF. Complete variable domain (other parts from reference TRBV25-1 and TRBJ1-6): EADIYQTPRYLVIGTGKKITLECSQTMGHDKMYWYQQDPGMELHLIHYSYGVNSTEKGDLSSESTVSRIRTEHFPLTLESARPSHTSQYLCASSEFGATLPLHFGNGTRLTVT.

CDR3 sequence reads: CASSDPDRTVAPPDTQYF. CDR3 DNA: TGTGCCAGCAGTGACCCGGACCGGACGGTAGCCCCCCCAGATACGCAGTATTTT. The V call is TRBV25-1, the J call TRBJ2-3; D is undetermined. The germline V and J ends were trimmed by 3 bases and 4 bases, with 23 bases remaining between them. Germline assignment: CDR1 MGHDK and CDR2 SYGVNS. This CDR3 has 18 residues.

The chain has TRBV28 and TRBJ2-5; D is unresolved. TRBJ2-7 explains the end of the DNA better; the J call may be wrong. Germline-derived CDR1 and CDR2 are MDHEN and SYDVKM. The CDR3 is made up of 12 amino acids. As DNA, the CDR3 is TGTGCCAGCAGTGGAAGGGCCGACGAGCAGTACTTC. It yields the protein CASSGRADEQYF.

The table lists this clonotype with a few counts. The chain couples TRBV7-3 to TRBJ2-3, with 11 bases fitting TRBD2. The length of the CDR3 is 18 residues. V dropped 1 base and J dropped 1; count of bases not matched to a gene: 7. The germline V gene has CDR1 SGHTA and CDR2 FQGTGA. For the CDR3, the DNA is TGTGCCAGCAGCTTAAGTGGTAGCGGGAGGGCCGGCACAGATACGCAGTATTTT. Protein product: CASSLSGSGRAGTDTQYF.

Note on this clonotype: A read error may account for a junction end that differs from germline. The chain recombines TRBV7-9 with TRBJ2-7; D gene uncertain. The CDR3 covers 14 residues. The V gene's germline CDR1 is SEHNR and CDR2 FQNEAQ (reference sequence). The CDR3: CASSWAPGSYEQYF. CDR3 nucleotide sequence: TGCGCCAGCAGCTGGGCGCCAGGTTCCTACGAGCAGTACTTC.

This clonotype was counted between two and nine times. Germline is not matched at one junction end, which may reflect a read error. J is TRBJ2-5 and V is TRBV5-1; D not resolved. This CDR3 region has 14 residues. The germline V gene has CDR1 SGHRS and CDR2 YFSETQ. The CDR3 bases are TGCGCCAGCAGCTTGGGTCGGGCTCGAGAGACCCGGTACTTC. Translated, it gives CASSLGRARETRYF.

This clonotype was seen only once. The V and J genes are TRBV2 and TRBJ2-1; a possible D gene is TRBD1 (6 bases). Germline V gene sequence: CDR1 SNHLY, CDR2 FYNNEI. V lost 3 bases to trimming and J lost 3 bases, with 15 bases between them. This CDR3 is built from 16 residues. Written as DNA, the CDR3 is TGTGCCAGCAGTGAGGGGGAAGCACAGGGCTACAATGAGCAGTTCTTC. This encodes CASSEGEAQGYNEQFF.